A selection of T cell receptor beta chains follows, all from one sample in a study of cytomegalovirus exposure and HLA in healthy donors. Assay: immunoSEQ multiplex PCR; the TCRdb copy retains only in-frame clones and omits some. The data show about 180,000 clones, with more than 60% seen just once and about 4% held by the top ten. The material sequenced was PBMCs. The receptors originated from a woman aged 55-69 years in good health and CMV-seropositive. The CDR3 runs from the conserved cysteine through the conserved F or W. A D gene is named only where the DNA matches it firmly. For some rows the clone size is stated as once, few or many, or as a class when expanded; others skip it.

j_call	d_call	v_call	clone_size	cdr3_nt	cdr3_aa
TRBJ2-7	TRBD2	TRBV28	NA	TGTGCCAGCAGTTTAGCGGGGGGCTACGAGCAGTACTTC	CASSLAGGYEQYF
TRBJ1-6	NA	TRBV27	NA	TGTGCCAGCAGTCTTAAGTTTCGGGATAATTCACCCCTCCACTTT	CASSLKFRDNSPLHF
TRBJ2-7	TRBD1	TRBV6-5	NA	TGTGCCAGCAGTTACTCGAAGGCCAGGGGGCAATACGAGCAGTACTTC	CASSYSKARGQYEQYF
TRBJ2-7	TRBD2	TRBV28	NA	TGTGCCAGCAGCAGGACTAGTTACGAGCAGTACTTC	CASSRTSYEQYF
TRBJ2-1	NA	TRBV29-1	NA	TGCAGCGTTGAAGACTCACTGAGCTCCTACAATGAGCAGTTCTTC	CSVEDSLSSYNEQFF
TRBJ2-7	TRBD1	TRBV11-2	once	TGTGCCAGCAGCCAGGGGGACGGTGCCTACGAGCAGTACTTC	CASSQGDGAYEQYF
TRBJ2-7	NA	TRBV7-2	many	TGTGCCAGCACCCGAGCCTCCGGCGGTCATCAGTACTTC	CASTRASGGHQYF
TRBJ2-3	NA	TRBV19	once	TGTGCCAGTAGTCCGGGGGTCACAGATACGCAGTATTTT	CASSPGVTDTQYF
TRBJ1-6	TRBD1	TRBV9	NA	TGTGCCAGCAGCGTAAGGGGGACAGGTGGTTGGACCCTCCACTTT	CASSVRGTGGWTLHF
TRBJ2-1	NA	TRBV9	few	TGTGCCAGCAGCGTAGATGGGGGACTTTCCTACAATGAGCAGTTCTTC	CASSVDGGLSYNEQFF
TRBJ2-3	NA	TRBV9	NA	TGTGCCAGCAGCGTAATAGAGCGTACAGATACGCAGTATTTT	CASSVIERTDTQYF
TRBJ2-1	NA	TRBV5-1	NA	TGCGCCAGCAGTCGAGACAATGAGCAGTTCTTC	CASSRDNEQFF
TRBJ1-6	TRBD1	TRBV30	once	TGTGCCTTTCTTCAGGGACAGACACCTTCACCCCTCCACTTT	CAFLQGQTPSPLHF
TRBJ2-5	NA	TRBV29-1	NA	TGCAGCGTTGACACAGGGATTGAGACCCAGTACTTC	CSVDTGIETQYF
TRBJ2-1	TRBD1	TRBV5-5	NA	TGTGCCAGCAGGTTCCGACAGGGAATAGACAATGAGCAGTTCTTC	CASRFRQGIDNEQFF
TRBJ2-7	NA	TRBV29-1	few	TGCAGCGTTCAGGGGGGTTATAGAAACGAGCAGTACTTC	CSVQGGYRNEQYF
TRBJ1-6	NA	TRBV9	NA	TGTGCCAGCAGCGTAGTCGGGGTCGGCTCACCCCTCCACTTT	CASSVVGVGSPLHF
TRBJ2-1	NA	TRBV7-9	few	TGTGCCAGCAGCTTAGGATCCAGGAGGCGGTTCTTC	CASSLGSRRRFF
TRBJ2-7	NA	TRBV6-4	NA	TGTGCCAGCAGTGACTATAGCCGACAGTCGGGTTACGAGCAGTACTTC	CASSDYSRQSGYEQYF
TRBJ1-6	NA	TRBV27	NA	TGTGCCAGCAGTTTATGGGGAGGGCGGGGGTATAATTCACCCCTCCACTTT	CASSLWGGRGYNSPLHF
TRBJ1-3	TRBD1	TRBV11-2	NA	TGTGCCAGCAGCCCATCTGGACAGGGCTCCGGAAACACCATATATTTT	CASSPSGQGSGNTIYF
TRBJ2-7	TRBD2	TRBV5-8	NA	TGTGCCAGCAGCTTGGGGCTAGCGGGACCCTCATCCACCTCCTACGAGCAGTACTTC	CASSLGLAGPSSTSYEQYF
TRBJ1-2	TRBD1	TRBV6-5	NA	TGTGCCAGCAGTCGGACGACAGGGGCGGCCTATGGCTACACCTTC	CASSRTTGAAYGYTF
TRBJ1-1	NA	TRBV4-2	NA	TGTGCCAGCAGCCACGGGGACACCTTGAACACTGAAGCTTTCTTT	CASSHGDTLNTEAFF
TRBJ2-7	NA	TRBV5-5	NA	TGTGCCAGCAGCCCGCAGGGTCCCAAGCAGTACTTC	CASSPQGPKQYF
TRBJ2-5	TRBD1	TRBV2	NA	TGTGCCAGCAGTGAAGCACGGCAGGGGGCTTTAGGGACCCAGTACTTC	CASSEARQGALGTQYF
TRBJ1-2	TRBD1	TRBV13	few	TGTGCCAGCAGCTTAGCGGCAGGGGGCTGGTATGGCTACACCTTC	CASSLAAGGWYGYTF
TRBJ1-4	TRBD1	TRBV4-2	NA	TGTGCCAGCAGCCAAGATCCCTCTACAGGGGGCGTTAATGAAAAACTGTTTTTT	CASSQDPSTGGVNEKLFF
TRBJ1-2	NA	TRBV6-6	NA	TGTGCCAGCAGCCCCCGGGGTCAGGTTAACTATGGCTACACCTTC	CASSPRGQVNYGYTF
TRBJ1-1	NA	TRBV5-1	few	TGCGCCAGCAGCCTGCGGGACGGAAGCTTGAACACTGAAGCTTTCTTT	CASSLRDGSLNTEAFF
TRBJ2-1	NA	TRBV30	NA	TGTGCCTGGAGTGTACTGGACAGAGTCAACAATGAGCAGTTCTTC	CAWSVLDRVNNEQFF
TRBJ1-1	NA	TRBV5-1	NA	TGCGCCAGCAGCTTCACAGCCAACACTGAAGCTTTCTTT	CASSFTANTEAFF
TRBJ2-1	NA	TRBV11-2	NA	TGTGCCAGCAGCTTGGACAACCTCTTCCACAATGAGCAGTTCTTC	CASSLDNLFHNEQFF
TRBJ2-3	TRBD1	TRBV27	NA	TGTGCCAGCAGTCCCCGGGACAGGGGTTACACAGATACGCAGTATTTT	CASSPRDRGYTDTQYF
TRBJ1-1	TRBD1	TRBV19	NA	TGTGCCAGTAGTATATCGCTCTTATGGACAGGGTTACTTAAGAACACTGAAGCTTTCTTT	CASSISLLWTGLLKNTEAFF
TRBJ2-6	NA	TRBV6-1	NA	TGTGCCAGCAAGGAGAGCTCTGGGGCCAACGTCCTGACTTTC	CASKESSGANVLTF
TRBJ2-3	TRBD1	TRBV29-1	few	TGCAGCGTTGAAAAACAGGGGAACCCCACAGATACGCAGTATTTT	CSVEKQGNPTDTQYF
TRBJ2-3	TRBD2	TRBV6-1	once	TGTGCCAGCAGTGGGACTAGCGGGGGGGCAGATACGCAGTATTTT	CASSGTSGGADTQYF
TRBJ2-5	NA	TRBV5-4	few	TGTGCCAGCAGTTTGAAGGGGTTTAGGGGCGTGGGGACCCAGTACTTC	CASSLKGFRGVGTQYF
TRBJ1-1	NA	TRBV6-1	few	TGTGCCAGCAGTGGAGGCTGGTGGGACACTGAAGCTTTCTTT	CASSGGWWDTEAFF
TRBJ2-1	NA	TRBV13	NA	TGTGCCAGCAGCCTAGGAAGGGGGTCCGCCTCCTACAATGAGCAGTTCTTC	CASSLGRGSASYNEQFF
TRBJ2-7	TRBD1	TRBV19	NA	TGTGCCAGTAGTATTGGGACAGGCTCCTACGAGCAGTACTTC	CASSIGTGSYEQYF
TRBJ2-3	NA	TRBV11-2	NA	TGTGCCAGCAGCTTAGACAGTCAAGATACGCAGTATTTT	CASSLDSQDTQYF
TRBJ2-3	TRBD2	TRBV27	NA	TGTGCCAGCAGTCCCCTGAGACTAGCGGGGGACACAGATACGCAGTATTTT	CASSPLRLAGDTDTQYF
TRBJ2-2	NA	TRBV29-1	NA	TGCAGCGTTGGACGGGCCGGGGAGCTGTTTTTT	CSVGRAGELFF
TRBJ1-4	NA	TRBV7-9	NA	TGTGCCAGCAGCTTAAATGGCAGGGAGGGCGAAAAACTGTTTTTT	CASSLNGREGEKLFF
TRBJ2-7	NA	TRBV28	NA	TGTGCCAGCAGTTTAAGGGGCGAAGTTTACGAGCAGTACTTC	CASSLRGEVYEQYF
TRBJ2-5	TRBD2	TRBV28	few	TGTGCCAGCAGTCTTTTCCCGGGGGGAGAGACCCAGTACTTC	CASSLFPGGETQYF
TRBJ1-2	NA	TRBV5-1	few	TGCGCCAGCAGCTTAGGTCGACGGGGAGATGGCTACACCTTC	CASSLGRRGDGYTF
TRBJ2-1	TRBD2	TRBV5-1	NA	TGCGCCAGCAGCGCTAGCGGGAGAGGGGGCAATGAGCAGTTCTTC	CASSASGRGGNEQFF
TRBJ2-7	TRBD2	TRBV13	NA	TGTGCCAGCAGCCGCGGGGGAAACTACGAGCAGTACTTC	CASSRGGNYEQYF
TRBJ2-1	NA	TRBV7-3	NA	TGTGCCAGCAGCTATTCTAGCAGGACGGGGCAGTTCTTC	CASSYSSRTGQFF
TRBJ2-2	TRBD1	TRBV27	NA	TGTGCCAGCCAACGCGACAGGGGGACGAACACCGGGGAGCTGTTTTTT	CASQRDRGTNTGELFF
TRBJ1-2	NA	TRBV28	few	TGTGCCAGCAGTCCGGATACAGGGTCCCAGAATACCTTC	CASSPDTGSQNTF